The sequence of this TCR beta chain was determined in a study of response to subunit inactivated influenza vaccine. Via MiXCR, TCRdb re-called the RT-PCR reads, giving one row per CDR3 protein. This table holds hundreds of thousands of distinct CDR3 sequences, approximately 7.6% found once. The V end was cut by 1 base, the J end by 6 bases, with 11 bases between. CDR3 size: 14 residues. The germline V gene has CDR1 SGHRS and CDR2 YFSETQ. Overall study findings and caveats: That few new T cells are recruited by each seasonal influenza vaccination was the authors' suggestion.

This clonotype was seen repeatedly, ten times or more. Its antigen remains unknown. Sample: PBMCs from blood, taken about 23 months after vaccination. The TCR sequence derives from a man aged 45 to 75 who received an inactivated influenza vaccine. V is TRBV5-1 and J is TRBJ2-4; D assignment may be TRBD1 or TRBD2 (5 bases each). CDR3 nucleotide sequence: TGCGCCAGCAGCTTGACGGGGCAGGGAAACATTCAGTACTTC. Translated: CASSLTGQGNIQYF.